This TCR beta chain is drawn from a study of shared clonotypes between healthy human individuals. Study at large: Aged between 18 and 49, the donors were two women and three men. For every donor, three CD4 naive, three CD4 memory, two CD8 naive and one CD8 memory plates were used. The study, taken as a whole, reports: The expectation was that sequencing depth would affect clonotype sharing among donors. Lower generation probabilities were found for non-shared clonotypes than for those shared by all four donors.

The naive CD8 fraction comprised CD45RO-negative cells positively selected for CCR7 and excluded terminally differentiated effector memory CD45RA+ cells. The repertoire was sequenced with immunoSEQ multiplex PCR; TCRdb's copy has only in-frame clones and lacks some. This sample has roughly 550,000 clones, with 95% to 96% found just once. Remarks on this clone: The target antigen is unknown.

Source material: naive CD8+ T cells sorted from blood. The receptor was derived from a woman in her thirties in good health.

CDR3 sequence reads: CASSLKWNTGELFF. Written as DNA, the CDR3 is TGTGCCAGCAGCTTAAAGTGGAACACCGGGGAGCTGTTTTTT. V gene TRBV7-8 combines with J gene TRBJ2-2; D call uncertain. CDR1 and CDR2 (germline): SGHVS, FQNEAQ. This CDR3 spans 14 amino acids. Between the trimmed V and J ends, which lost 2 bases and 1 base, there was a span of 5 bases.